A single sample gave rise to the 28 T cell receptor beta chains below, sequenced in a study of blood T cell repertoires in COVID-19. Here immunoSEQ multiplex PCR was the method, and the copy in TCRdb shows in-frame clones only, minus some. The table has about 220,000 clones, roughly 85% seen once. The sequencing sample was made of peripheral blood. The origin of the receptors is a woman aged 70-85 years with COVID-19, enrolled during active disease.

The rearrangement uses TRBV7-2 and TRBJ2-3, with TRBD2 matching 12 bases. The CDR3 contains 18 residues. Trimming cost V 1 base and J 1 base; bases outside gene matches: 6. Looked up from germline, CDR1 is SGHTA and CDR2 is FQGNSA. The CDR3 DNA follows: TGTGCCAGCAGCTTAGTCAGGACTAGCGGGGCAGGCACAGATACGCAGTATTTT. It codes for CASSLVRTSGAGTDTQYF. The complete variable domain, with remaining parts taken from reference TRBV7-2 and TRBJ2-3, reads GAGVSQSPSNKVTEKGKDVELRCDPISGHTALYWYRQSLGQGLEFLIYFQGNSAPDKSGLPSDRFSAERTGGSVSTLTIQRTQQEDSAVYLCASSLVRTSGAGTDTQYFGPGTRLTVL.

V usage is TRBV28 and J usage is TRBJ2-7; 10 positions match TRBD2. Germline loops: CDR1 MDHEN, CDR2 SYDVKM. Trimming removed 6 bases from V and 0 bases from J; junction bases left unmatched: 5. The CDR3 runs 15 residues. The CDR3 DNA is TGTGCCAGCAGCACTAGCGGGGTAAGCTCCTACGAGCAGTACTTC. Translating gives CASSTSGVSSYEQYF.

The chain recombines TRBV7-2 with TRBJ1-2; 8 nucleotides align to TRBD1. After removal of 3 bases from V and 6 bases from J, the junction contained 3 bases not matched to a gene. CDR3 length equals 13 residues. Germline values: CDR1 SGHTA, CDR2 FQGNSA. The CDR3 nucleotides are TGTGCCAGCAGCTTCGGACAGGGTGATGGCTACACCTTC. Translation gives CASSFGQGDGYTF.

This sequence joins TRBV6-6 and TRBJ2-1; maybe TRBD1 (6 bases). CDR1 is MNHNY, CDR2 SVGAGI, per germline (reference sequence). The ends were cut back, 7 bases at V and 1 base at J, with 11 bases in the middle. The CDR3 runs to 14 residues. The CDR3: CASILTGSYNEQFF. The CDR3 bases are TGTGCCAGCATCCTGACAGGTTCCTACAATGAGCAGTTCTTC.

This CDR3 is CASSLDRADTQYF. CDR3 nucleotides: TGCGCCAGCAGCTTAGATCGCGCAGATACGCAGTATTTT. The rearrangement links TRBV5-1 to TRBJ2-3; no firm D call. This CDR3 contains 13 residues. Trimming pared 2 bases from V and 4 bases from J, leaving 8 bases between. Germline-derived CDR1 and CDR2 are SGHRS and YFSETQ.

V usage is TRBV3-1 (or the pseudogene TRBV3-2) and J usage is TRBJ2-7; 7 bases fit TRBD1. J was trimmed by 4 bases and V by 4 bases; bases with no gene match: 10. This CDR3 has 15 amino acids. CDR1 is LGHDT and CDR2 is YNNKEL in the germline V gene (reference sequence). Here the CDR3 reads CASSPPQGNVYEQYF. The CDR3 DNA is TGTGCCAGCAGCCCGCCACAGGGGAATGTTTACGAGCAGTACTTC.

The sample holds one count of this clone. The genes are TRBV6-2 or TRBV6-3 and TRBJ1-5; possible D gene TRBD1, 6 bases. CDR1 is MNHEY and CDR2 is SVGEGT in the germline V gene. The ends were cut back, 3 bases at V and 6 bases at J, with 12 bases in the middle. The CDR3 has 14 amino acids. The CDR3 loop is CASSYSGVGQPQHF. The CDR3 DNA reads TGTGCCAGCAGTTATTCAGGGGTCGGTCAGCCCCAGCATTTT.

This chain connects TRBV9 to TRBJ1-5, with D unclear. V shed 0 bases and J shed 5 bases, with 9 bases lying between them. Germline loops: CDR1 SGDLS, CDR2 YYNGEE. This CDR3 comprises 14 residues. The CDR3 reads CASSVGIGDQPQHF. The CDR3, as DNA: TGTGCCAGCAGCGTAGGAATCGGGGATCAGCCCCAGCATTTT.

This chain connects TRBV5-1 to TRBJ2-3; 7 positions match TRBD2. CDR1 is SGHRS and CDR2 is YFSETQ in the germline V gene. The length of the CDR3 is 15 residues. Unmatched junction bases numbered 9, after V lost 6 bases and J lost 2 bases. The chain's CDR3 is CASTPTSANTDTQYF. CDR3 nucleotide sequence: TGCGCCAGCACCCCAACTAGCGCGAACACAGATACGCAGTATTTT.

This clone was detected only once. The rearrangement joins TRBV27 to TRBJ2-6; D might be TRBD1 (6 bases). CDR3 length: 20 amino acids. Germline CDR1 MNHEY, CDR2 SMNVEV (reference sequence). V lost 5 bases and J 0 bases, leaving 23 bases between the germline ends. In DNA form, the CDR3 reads TGTGCCAGCAGTCCGGGACACTGGGGCTTTCATGGCTCTGGGGCCAACGTCCTGACTTTC. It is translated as CASSPGHWGFHGSGANVLTF. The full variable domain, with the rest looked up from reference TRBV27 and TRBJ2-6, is EAQVTQNPRYLITVTGKKLTVTCSQNMNHEYMSWYRQDPGLGLRQIYYSMNVEVTDKGDVPEGYKVSRKEKRNFPLILESPSPNQTSLYFCASSPGHWGFHGSGANVLTFGAGSRLTVL.

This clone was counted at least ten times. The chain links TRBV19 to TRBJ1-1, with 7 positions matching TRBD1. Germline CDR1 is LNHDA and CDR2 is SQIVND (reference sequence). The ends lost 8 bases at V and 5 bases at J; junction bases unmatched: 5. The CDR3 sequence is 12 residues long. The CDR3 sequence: CASQTGATEAFF. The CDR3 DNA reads TGTGCCAGTCAAACAGGGGCGACTGAAGCTTTCTTT.

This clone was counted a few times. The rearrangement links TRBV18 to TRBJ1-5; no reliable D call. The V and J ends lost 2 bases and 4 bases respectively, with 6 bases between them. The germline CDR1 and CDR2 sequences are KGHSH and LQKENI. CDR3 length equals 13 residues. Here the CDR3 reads CASSPYGNQPQHF. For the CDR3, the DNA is TGTGCCAGCTCACCATACGGGAATCAGCCCCAGCATTTT.

The CDR3 sequence is CASGPNGGAETQYF. Here the CDR3 DNA reads TGTGCCAGCGGTCCGAACGGGGGGGCCGAGACCCAGTACTTC. The J gene is TRBJ2-5, the V gene TRBV5-4; 8 bases are a match to TRBD2. CDR1 SGHNT and CDR2 YYREEE come from the germline V gene (reference sequence). The V and J ends lost 7 bases and 5 bases, in that order; junction bases with no gene match: 10. The CDR3 is made up of 14 amino acids.

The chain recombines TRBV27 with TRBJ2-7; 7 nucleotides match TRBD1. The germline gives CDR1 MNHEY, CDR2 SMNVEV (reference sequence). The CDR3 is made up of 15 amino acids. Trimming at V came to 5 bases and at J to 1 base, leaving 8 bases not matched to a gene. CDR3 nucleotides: TGTGCCAGCAGTAAGAGACAGGGTACATCCTACGAGCAGTACTTC. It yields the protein CASSKRQGTSYEQYF.

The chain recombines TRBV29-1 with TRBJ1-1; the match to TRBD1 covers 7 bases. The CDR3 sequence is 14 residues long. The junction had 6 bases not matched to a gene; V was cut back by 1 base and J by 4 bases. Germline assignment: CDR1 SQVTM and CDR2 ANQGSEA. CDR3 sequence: CSVEGDRLGTEAFF. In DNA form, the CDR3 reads TGCAGCGTTGAAGGGGACAGACTCGGCACTGAAGCTTTCTTT.

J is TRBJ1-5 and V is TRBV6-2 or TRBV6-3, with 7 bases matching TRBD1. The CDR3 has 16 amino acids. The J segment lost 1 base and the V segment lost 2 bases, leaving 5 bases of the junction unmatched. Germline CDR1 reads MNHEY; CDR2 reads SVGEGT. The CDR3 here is CASSYVPGGSNQPQHF. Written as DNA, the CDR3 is TGTGCCAGCAGTTACGTCCCAGGGGGAAGCAATCAGCCCCAGCATTTT.

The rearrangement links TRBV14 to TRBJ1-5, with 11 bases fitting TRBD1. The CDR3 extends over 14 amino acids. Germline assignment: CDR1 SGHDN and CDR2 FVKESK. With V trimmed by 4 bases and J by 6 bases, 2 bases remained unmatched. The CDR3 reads CASSPGTGGQPQHF. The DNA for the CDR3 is TGTGCCAGCAGCCCCGGGACAGGGGGTCAGCCCCAGCATTTT.

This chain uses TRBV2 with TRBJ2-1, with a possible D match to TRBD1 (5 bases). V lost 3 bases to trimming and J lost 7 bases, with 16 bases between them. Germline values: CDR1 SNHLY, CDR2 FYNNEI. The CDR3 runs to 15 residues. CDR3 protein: CASSEWAGSRNEQFF. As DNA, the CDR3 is TGTGCCAGCAGTGAGTGGGCAGGGTCTCGGAATGAGCAGTTCTTC.

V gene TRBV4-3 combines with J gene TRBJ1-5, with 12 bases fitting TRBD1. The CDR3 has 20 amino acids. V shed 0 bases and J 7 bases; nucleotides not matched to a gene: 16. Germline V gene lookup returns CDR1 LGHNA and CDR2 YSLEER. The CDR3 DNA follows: TGCGCCAGCAGCCAAGATCATTACATGGGAGGGACAGGGGGCGCACAGCCCCAGCATTTT. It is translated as CASSQDHYMGGTGGAQPQHF.

The CDR3 sequence is CASSGERGGYQETQYF. In nucleotides, the CDR3 is TGTGCCAGCAGCGGGGAGCGGGGGGGTTACCAAGAGACCCAGTACTTC. The chain carries TRBV7-2 and TRBJ2-5; 10 nucleotides match TRBD2. V lost 5 bases, J lost 0 bases, and 6 bases stayed unmatched. The CDR3 has 16 residues. In germline, CDR1 is SGHTA, CDR2 FQGNSA.

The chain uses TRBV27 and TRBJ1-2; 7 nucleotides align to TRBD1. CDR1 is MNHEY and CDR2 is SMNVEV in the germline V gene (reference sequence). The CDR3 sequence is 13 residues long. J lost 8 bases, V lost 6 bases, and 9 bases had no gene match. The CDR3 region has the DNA TGTGCCAGCAGCCTAGACAGGGTAGGCGGCTACACCTTC. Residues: CASSLDRVGGYTF.

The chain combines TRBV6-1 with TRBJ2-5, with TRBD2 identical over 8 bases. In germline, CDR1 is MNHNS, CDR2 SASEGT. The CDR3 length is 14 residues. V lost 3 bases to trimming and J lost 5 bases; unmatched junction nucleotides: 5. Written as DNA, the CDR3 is TGTGCCAGCAGTGAGTCACTAGCGGTTGAGACCCAGTACTTC. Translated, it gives CASSESLAVETQYF.

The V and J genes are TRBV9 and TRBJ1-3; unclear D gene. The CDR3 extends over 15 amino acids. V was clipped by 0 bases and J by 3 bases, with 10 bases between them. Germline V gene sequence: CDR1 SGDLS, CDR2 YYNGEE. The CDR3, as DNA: TGTGCCAGCAGCGTAGGGGGAAGCGGTGGAAACACCATATATTTT. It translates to CASSVGGSGGNTIYF.

In DNA form, the CDR3 reads TGTGCCAGCAGTTTAGGTAACAGGGTAGGTCAGCCCCAGCATTTT. It encodes CASSLGNRVGQPQHF. The chain joins TRBV27 to TRBJ1-5; a weak D match, TRBD1 (6 bases). In germline, CDR1 is MNHEY, CDR2 SMNVEV (reference sequence). Trimming removed 2 bases at V and 6 bases at J, with 14 bases between. The CDR3 loop spans 15 amino acids.

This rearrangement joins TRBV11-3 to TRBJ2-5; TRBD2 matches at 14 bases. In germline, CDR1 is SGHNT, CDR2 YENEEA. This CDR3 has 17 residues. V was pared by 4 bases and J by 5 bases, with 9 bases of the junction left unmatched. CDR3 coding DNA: TGTGCCAGCAGCTCCGGGACTAGCGGGAGCTCTGCGGAGACCCAGTACTTC. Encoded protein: CASSSGTSGSSAETQYF.

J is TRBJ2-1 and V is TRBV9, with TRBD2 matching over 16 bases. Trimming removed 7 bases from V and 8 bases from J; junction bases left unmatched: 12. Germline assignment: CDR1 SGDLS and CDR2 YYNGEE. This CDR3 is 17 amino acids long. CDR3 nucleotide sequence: TGTGCCAGCGGTCGGGGACTAGCGGGAGGGCGATTTGATGAGCAGTTCTTC. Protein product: CASGRGLAGGRFDEQFF.

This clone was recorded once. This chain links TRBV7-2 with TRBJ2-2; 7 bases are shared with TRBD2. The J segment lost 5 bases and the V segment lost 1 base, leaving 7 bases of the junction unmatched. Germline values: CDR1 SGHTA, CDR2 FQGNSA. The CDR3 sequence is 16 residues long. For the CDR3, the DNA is TGTGCCAGCAGCTTAGGAAGCGGGGCTCAGACCGGGGAGCTGTTTTTT. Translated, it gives CASSLGSGAQTGELFF. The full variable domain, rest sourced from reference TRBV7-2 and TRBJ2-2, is GAGVSQSPSNKVTEKGKDVELRCDPISGHTALYWYRQSLGQGLEFLIYFQGNSAPDKSGLPSDRFSAERTGGSVSTLTIQRTQQEDSAVYLCASSLGSGAQTGELFFGEGSRLTVL.

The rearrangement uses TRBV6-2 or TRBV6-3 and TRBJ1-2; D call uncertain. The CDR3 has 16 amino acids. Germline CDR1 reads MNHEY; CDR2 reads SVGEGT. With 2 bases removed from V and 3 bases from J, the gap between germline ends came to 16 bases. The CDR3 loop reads CASSYPGIGVDYGYTF. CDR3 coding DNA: TGTGCCAGCAGTTACCCAGGTATCGGGGTGGACTATGGCTACACCTTC.